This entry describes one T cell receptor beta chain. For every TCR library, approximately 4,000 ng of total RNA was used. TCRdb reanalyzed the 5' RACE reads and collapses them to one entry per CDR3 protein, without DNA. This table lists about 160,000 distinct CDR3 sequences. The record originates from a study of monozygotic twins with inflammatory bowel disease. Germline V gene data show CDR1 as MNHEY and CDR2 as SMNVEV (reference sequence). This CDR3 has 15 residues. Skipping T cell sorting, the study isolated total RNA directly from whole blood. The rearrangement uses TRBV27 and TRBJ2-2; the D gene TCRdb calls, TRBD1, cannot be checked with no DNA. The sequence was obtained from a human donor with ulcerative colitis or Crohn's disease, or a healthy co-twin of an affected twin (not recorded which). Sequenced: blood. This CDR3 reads CASRLGQGSTGELFF.